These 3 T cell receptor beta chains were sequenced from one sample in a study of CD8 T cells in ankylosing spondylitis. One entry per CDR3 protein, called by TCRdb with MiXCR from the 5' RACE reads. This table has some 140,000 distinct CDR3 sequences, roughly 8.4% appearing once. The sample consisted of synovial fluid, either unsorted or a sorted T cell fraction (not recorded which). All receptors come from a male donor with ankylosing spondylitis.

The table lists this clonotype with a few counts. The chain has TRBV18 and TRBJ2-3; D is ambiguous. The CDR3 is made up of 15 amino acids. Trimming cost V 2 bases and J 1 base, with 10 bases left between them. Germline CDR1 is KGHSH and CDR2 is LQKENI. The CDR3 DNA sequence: TGTGCCAGCTCACCAGCGACTGGAGGCACAGATACGCAGTATTTT. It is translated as CASSPATGGTDTQYF.

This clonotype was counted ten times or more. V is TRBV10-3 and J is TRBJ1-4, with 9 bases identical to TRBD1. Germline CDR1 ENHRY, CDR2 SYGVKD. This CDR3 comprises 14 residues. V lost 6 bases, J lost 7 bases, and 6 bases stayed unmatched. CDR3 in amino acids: CAIRSDRGGEKLFF. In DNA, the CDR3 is TGTGCCATCAGATCGGACAGGGGAGGTGAAAAACTGTTTTTT.

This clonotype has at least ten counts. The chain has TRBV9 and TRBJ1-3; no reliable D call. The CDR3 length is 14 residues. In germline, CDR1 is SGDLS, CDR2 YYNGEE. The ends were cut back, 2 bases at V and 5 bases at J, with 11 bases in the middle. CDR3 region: CASSVQATRNTIYF. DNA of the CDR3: TGTGCCAGCAGCGTTCAGGCAACGCGAAACACCATATATTTT.